Listed below are T cell receptor beta chains from one sample, sequenced in a study of T cell responses to AZD1222 COVID-19 vaccine. Some clones are missing from TCRdb's copy, which holds only in-frame ones; the method was immunoSEQ multiplex PCR. The data contain some 150,000 clones, around 90% of them singletons. Sequencing used peripheral blood, obtained 28 days after the second dose of the MenACWY control vaccine. These receptors all stem from an adult who received the MenACWY meningococcal vaccine as a control. CDR3s include the opening cysteine and the closing phenylalanine or tryptophan. The D gene is left open where the match is weak. The size field is filled for only some rows; it gives once, few, many or a size class.

V gene: TRBV14; D gene: TRBD1; clone size: .; J gene: TRBJ1-2; CDR3 protein: CASSLRTGIFYGYTF; CDR3 DNA: TGTGCCAGCAGCTTGCGGACAGGGATATTCTATGGCTACACCTTC
V gene: TRBV11-3; D gene: .; clone size: .; J gene: TRBJ2-6; CDR3 protein: CASSYAGLVGANVLTF; CDR3 DNA: TGTGCCAGCAGCTACGCAGGGCTGGTAGGGGCCAACGTCCTGACTTTC
V gene: TRBV7-9; D gene: TRBD2; clone size: .; J gene: TRBJ2-7; CDR3 protein: CASSPGLATSYEQYF; CDR3 DNA: TGTGCCAGCAGCCCGGGACTAGCGACATCCTACGAGCAGTACTTC
V gene: TRBV11-3; D gene: TRBD1; clone size: .; J gene: TRBJ1-2; CDR3 protein: CASSLAGTGGLTYGYTF; CDR3 DNA: TGTGCCAGCAGCTTAGCAGGGACAGGGGGCCTTACCTATGGCTACACCTTC
V gene: TRBV5-1; D gene: .; clone size: once; J gene: TRBJ1-1; CDR3 protein: CASSLGSGMNTEAFF; CDR3 DNA: TGCGCCAGCAGCTTGGGGTCGGGGATGAACACTGAAGCTTTCTTT
V gene: TRBV19; D gene: TRBD1; clone size: .; J gene: TRBJ2-3; CDR3 protein: CASSRTGRGDTQYF; CDR3 DNA: TGTGCCAGTAGTAGGACAGGGCGAGGAGATACGCAGTATTTT
V gene: TRBV5-1; D gene: .; clone size: .; J gene: TRBJ1-1; CDR3 protein: CASSLERSNTEAFF; CDR3 DNA: TGCGCCAGCAGCTTGGAGAGGTCAAACACTGAAGCTTTCTTT
V gene: TRBV9; D gene: .; clone size: .; J gene: TRBJ2-6; CDR3 protein: CASSVAGLSGANVPTF; CDR3 DNA: TGTGCCAGCAGCGTAGCGGGACTCTCTGGGGCCAACGTCCCGACTTTC
V gene: TRBV6-5; D gene: TRBD1; clone size: once; J gene: TRBJ1-1; CDR3 protein: CASSYHRGGTEAFF; CDR3 DNA: TGTGCCAGCAGTTACCACAGGGGGGGCACTGAAGCTTTCTTT
V gene: TRBV11-2; D gene: TRBD1; clone size: once; J gene: TRBJ1-2; CDR3 protein: CASSDDRGYGYTF; CDR3 DNA: TGTGCCAGCAGCGATGACAGGGGCTATGGCTACACCTTC
V gene: TRBV10-3; D gene: .; clone size: once; J gene: TRBJ2-7; CDR3 protein: CATSPTGSRLSGEQYF; CDR3 DNA: TGTGCCACCAGCCCAACAGGTTCGCGACTCTCGGGCGAGCAGTACTTC
V gene: TRBV6-5; D gene: .; clone size: .; J gene: TRBJ2-7; CDR3 protein: CASRPLGDEQYF; CDR3 DNA: TGTGCCAGCAGGCCTCTTGGCGACGAGCAGTACTTC
V gene: TRBV18; D gene: .; clone size: .; J gene: TRBJ2-5; CDR3 protein: CASSPLQVQETQYF; CDR3 DNA: TGTGCCAGCTCACCCCTTCAGGTGCAAGAGACCCAGTACTTC
V gene: TRBV2; D gene: .; clone size: .; J gene: TRBJ1-4; CDR3 protein: CASSEGRGPEKLFF; CDR3 DNA: TGTGCCAGCAGTGAGGGCAGGGGTCCGGAAAAACTGTTTTTT
V gene: TRBV11-1; D gene: .; clone size: .; J gene: TRBJ1-1; CDR3 protein: CASSYLRGVNTEAFF; CDR3 DNA: TGTGCCAGCAGCTACTTAAGGGGGGTGAACACTGAAGCTTTCTTT
V gene: TRBV7-9; D gene: TRBD1; clone size: .; J gene: TRBJ1-2; CDR3 protein: CASSGDRGEGYTF; CDR3 DNA: TGTGCCAGCAGCGGGGACAGGGGTGAAGGCTACACCTTC
V gene: TRBV9; D gene: .; clone size: once; J gene: TRBJ1-4; CDR3 protein: CASSVDGGSGATNEKLFF; CDR3 DNA: TGTGCCAGCAGCGTAGACGGGGGCAGTGGGGCAACTAATGAAAAACTGTTTTTT
V gene: TRBV5-6; D gene: .; clone size: .; J gene: TRBJ2-7; CDR3 protein: CASSLSLTGVREQYF; CDR3 DNA: TGTGCCAGCAGTTTGAGCCTCACTGGGGTCCGCGAGCAGTACTTC
V gene: TRBV6-2/TRBV6-3; D gene: .; clone size: .; J gene: TRBJ2-5; CDR3 protein: CASSYREETQYF; CDR3 DNA: TGTGCCAGCAGTTATAGGGAAGAGACCCAGTACTTC
V gene: TRBV6-5; D gene: TRBD1; clone size: .; J gene: TRBJ1-2; CDR3 protein: CASRGTGYNYGYTF; CDR3 DNA: TGTGCCAGCCGCGGGACAGGGTACAACTATGGCTACACCTTC
V gene: TRBV7-9; D gene: TRBD1; clone size: .; J gene: TRBJ1-1; CDR3 protein: CASSRGQINTEAFF; CDR3 DNA: TGTGCCAGCAGCCGGGGACAGATAAACACTGAAGCTTTCTTT
V gene: TRBV5-1; D gene: TRBD2; clone size: .; J gene: TRBJ2-4; CDR3 protein: CASSWSSVEREARYF; CDR3 DNA: TGCGCCAGCAGCTGGTCCTCCGTCGAGCGGGAGGCCCGATACTTC
V gene: TRBV9; D gene: TRBD1; clone size: once; J gene: TRBJ1-5; CDR3 protein: CASSVDPGGQPQHF; CDR3 DNA: TGTGCCAGCAGCGTGGACCCAGGGGGCCAGCCCCAGCATTTT
V gene: TRBV4-2; D gene: .; clone size: once; J gene: TRBJ2-3; CDR3 protein: CASSQDVRGSDTQYF; CDR3 DNA: TGTGCCAGCAGCCAAGATGTCCGGGGTTCAGATACGCAGTATTTT
V gene: TRBV7-2; D gene: .; clone size: .; J gene: TRBJ1-2; CDR3 protein: CASSYRGVNYGYTF; CDR3 DNA: TGTGCCAGCAGCTACCGAGGGGTTAACTATGGCTACACCTTC
V gene: TRBV28; D gene: .; clone size: .; J gene: TRBJ2-2; CDR3 protein: CASRRGRDIDGELFF; CDR3 DNA: TGTGCCAGCAGACGGGGCAGGGATATCGACGGGGAGCTGTTTTTT
V gene: TRBV30; D gene: .; clone size: .; J gene: TRBJ2-7; CDR3 protein: CAWGSYEQYF; CDR3 DNA: TGTGCTTGGGGGAGCTACGAGCAGTACTTC
V gene: TRBV7-2; D gene: .; clone size: .; J gene: TRBJ1-6; CDR3 protein: CASVGFVGYNSPLHF; CDR3 DNA: TGTGCCAGTGTTGGGTTCGTCGGCTATAATTCACCCCTCCACTTT
V gene: TRBV28; D gene: TRBD1; clone size: .; J gene: TRBJ2-6; CDR3 protein: CASSPGPDRGAGANVLTF; CDR3 DNA: TGTGCCAGCAGTCCCGGGCCGGACAGGGGGGCTGGGGCCAACGTCCTGACTTTC
V gene: TRBV5-1; D gene: .; clone size: .; J gene: TRBJ2-5; CDR3 protein: CASSFEGGQETQYF; CDR3 DNA: TGCGCCAGCAGCTTTGAGGGGGGTCAAGAGACCCAGTACTTC
V gene: TRBV7-9; D gene: TRBD1; clone size: few; J gene: TRBJ1-1; CDR3 protein: CASSPDRGGDTEAFF; CDR3 DNA: TGTGCCAGCAGCCCTGACAGGGGAGGAGACACTGAAGCTTTCTTT
V gene: TRBV6-2/TRBV6-3; D gene: TRBD1; clone size: .; J gene: TRBJ2-1; CDR3 protein: CASSYRGRDYNEQFF; CDR3 DNA: TGTGCCAGCAGTTACAGGGGGCGCGATTACAATGAGCAGTTCTTC
V gene: TRBV12-3/TRBV12-4; D gene: .; clone size: .; J gene: TRBJ2-2; CDR3 protein: CASGAGTGELFF; CDR3 DNA: TGTGCCAGTGGGGCGGGCACCGGGGAGCTGTTTTTT
V gene: TRBV11-3; D gene: .; clone size: .; J gene: TRBJ2-2; CDR3 protein: CASSLGQTTGELFF; CDR3 DNA: TGTGCCAGCAGCTTAGGTCAGACCACCGGGGAGCTGTTTTTT
V gene: TRBV29-1; D gene: .; clone size: .; J gene: TRBJ1-2; CDR3 protein: CSVAWGSYGYTF; CDR3 DNA: TGCAGCGTCGCGTGGGGAAGCTATGGCTACACCTTC
V gene: TRBV9; D gene: TRBD2; clone size: .; J gene: TRBJ2-1; CDR3 protein: CASSPTGGSGYNEQFF; CDR3 DNA: TGTGCCAGCAGCCCCACAGGCGGGAGCGGGTACAATGAGCAGTTCTTC
V gene: TRBV7-6; D gene: .; clone size: .; J gene: TRBJ2-6; CDR3 protein: CASSLAYSGANVLTF; CDR3 DNA: TGTGCCAGCAGCTTAGCTTACTCTGGGGCCAACGTCCTGACTTTC
V gene: TRBV7-9; D gene: .; clone size: .; J gene: TRBJ2-7; CDR3 protein: CASSLEAGGTYEQYF; CDR3 DNA: TGTGCCAGCAGCTTAGAGGCAGGGGGGACCTACGAGCAGTACTTC